A single sample gave rise to the 18 T cell receptor beta chains below, sequenced in a study of beta chain features in type 1 diabetes. All of the isolated RNA was reverse transcribed, so expressed TCRB transcripts were sequenced. TCRdb's copy holds only in-frame clones and misses some; the assay was immunoSEQ multiplex PCR. The sample has around 500,000 clones, roughly an eighth seen once. What was sequenced was naive CD4+ T cells from blood. The receptor set was obtained from a woman younger than 30 in good health.

This chain connects TRBV5-1 to TRBJ2-5, with D perhaps TRBD1 (5 bases). Germline V CDR1 and CDR2: SGHRS, YFSETQ. The CDR3 contains 15 residues. Between the trimmed V and J ends, which lost 2 bases and 2 bases, there was a span of 13 bases. The CDR3 spells CASSFATGEQETQYF. The CDR3 nucleotides read TGCGCCAGCAGCTTCGCCACAGGAGAACAAGAGACCCAGTACTTC. Using reference TRBV5-1 and TRBJ2-5 for the parts outside the CDR3, the full variable domain is KAGVTQTPRYLIKTRGQQVTLSCSPISGHRSVSWYQQTPGQGLQFLFEYFSETQRNKGNFPGRFSGRQFSNSRSEMNVSTLELGDSALYLCASSFATGEQETQYFGPGTRLLVL.

This clone was picked up a small number of times. The genes are TRBV27 and TRBJ2-7; 9 positions match TRBD2. Germline CDR1 reads MNHEY; CDR2 reads SMNVEV (reference sequence). J lost 2 bases, V lost 5 bases, and 7 bases had no gene match. CDR3 length: 15 residues. This chain's CDR3 is CASSLGGREPYEQYF. The CDR3 bases are TGTGCCAGCAGTCTTGGCGGGAGGGAGCCCTACGAGCAGTACTTC.

The CDR3 loop is CASSLTQGYNSPLHF. The CDR3 coding sequence is TGTGCCAGCAGTTTAACTCAAGGGTATAATTCACCCCTCCACTTT. The chain has TRBV28 and TRBJ1-6; D not certain. V was trimmed by 2 bases and J by 4 bases, leaving 9 bases between them. CDR1 and CDR2 from the germline V gene are MDHEN and SYDVKM. The CDR3 runs 15 residues.

There are a few counts of this clone. The gene calls are TRBV7-3 and TRBJ2-3, with 7 bases that match TRBD1. The trim removed 4 bases at V and 4 bases at J, leaving 8 bases unmatched. CDR3 size: 15 residues. The germline gives CDR1 SGHTA, CDR2 FQGTGA. The CDR3 sequence is CASSSLGTEPDTQYF. The CDR3 nucleotides are TGTGCCAGCAGCTCCCTCGGGACAGAACCAGATACGCAGTATTTT.

This clone has only a few counts. The rearrangement links TRBV7-2 to TRBJ2-1; 9 bases are shared with TRBD2. The ends lost 4 bases at V and 7 bases at J; junction bases unmatched: 5. The germline V gene encodes CDR1 SGHTA and CDR2 FQGNSA. This CDR3 has 14 amino acids. The CDR3, as DNA: TGTGCCAGCAGCTATAGCGGGAGCCAGAATGAGCAGTTCTTC. Residues: CASSYSGSQNEQFF.

This chain joins TRBV29-1 and TRBJ2-3; no firm D call. V was shortened by 6 bases and J by 2 bases, with 15 bases between the two germline ends. The CDR3 is made up of 14 amino acids. Germline CDR1 and CDR2: SQVTM and ANQGSEA. The CDR3 DNA follows: TGCAGCGTGCTCTCTTTCTATTCCACAGATACGCAGTATTTT. Protein: CSVLSFYSTDTQYF.

The rearrangement joins TRBV7-9 to TRBJ2-5, with TRBD2 matching over 8 bases. Germline CDR1 reads SEHNR; CDR2 reads FQNEAQ (reference sequence). V lost 4 bases and J lost 4; bases outside the gene matches: 5. This CDR3 spans 14 amino acids. CDR3 sequence: CASSSSGGGETQYF. CDR3 nucleotide sequence: TGTGCCAGCAGCTCCTCCGGGGGGGGAGAGACCCAGTACTTC. Based on the CDR3 plus reference TRBV7-9 and TRBJ2-5, the full variable domain is DTGVSQNPRHKITKRGQNVTFRCDPISEHNRLYWYRQTLGQGPEFLTYFQNEAQLEKSRLLSDRFSAERPKGSFSTLEIQRTEQGDSAMYLCASSSSGGGETQYFGPGTRLLVL.

This clone was seen only a few times. This chain joins TRBV18 and TRBJ2-1, with 8 bases fitting TRBD2. V was clipped by 0 bases and J by 10 bases; unmatched bases: 5. The CDR3 totals 14 residues. Per the germline V gene, CDR1 is KGHSH and CDR2 is LQKENI. CDR3 nucleotide sequence: TGTGCCAGCTCACCACCAGGTCCGGGAGGGGAGCAGTTCTTC. Translation: CASSPPGPGGEQFF.

CDR3: CASGDPYEQYV. CDR3 DNA sequence: TGTGCCAGCGGGGACCCCTACGAGCAGTACGTC. V usage is TRBV27 and J usage is TRBJ2-7; D tentatively reads TRBD1 or TRBD2 (5 bases each). The V end was cut by 8 bases, the J end by 2 bases, with 7 bases between. This CDR3 is built from 11 residues. Germline CDR1 is MNHEY and CDR2 is SMNVEV (reference sequence).

This clone has more than one count but fewer than ten. This chain links TRBV29-1 with TRBJ2-5, with D unclear. The tail of the sequence fits TRBJ2-7 better, so the J call may be wrong. CDR1 and CDR2 from the germline V gene are SQVTM and ANQGSEA. The CDR3 runs to 17 residues. The CDR3 spells CSVESAFGDTTTYEQYF. In nucleotides, the CDR3 is TGCAGCGTTGAAAGTGCTTTCGGAGACACGACCACCTACGAGCAGTACTTC.

The chain couples TRBV5-1 to TRBJ2-7; 7 nucleotides line up with TRBD2. V gave up 1 base and J gave up 3 bases; unmatched junction bases: 10. Germline loops: CDR1 SGHRS, CDR2 YFSETQ. The CDR3 extends over 16 amino acids. The CDR3 sequence is CASSLIGAGEIYEQYF. CDR3 sequence (DNA): TGCGCCAGCAGCTTGATTGGGGCGGGAGAGATCTACGAGCAGTACTTC.

The DNA of the CDR3 is TGTGCCAGCAGCACCCAGACAGGGAGAGTTGAAAAACTGTTTTTT. Translation gives CASSTQTGRVEKLFF. V gene TRBV7-2 combines with J gene TRBJ1-4; 7 bases fit TRBD1. The CDR3 sequence is 15 residues long. The germline CDR1 and CDR2 sequences are SGHTA and FQGNSA. V was clipped by 5 bases and J by 7 bases; unmatched bases: 10.

This clone has more than one count but fewer than ten. V gene TRBV6-6 combines with J gene TRBJ2-5; D gene ambiguous. CDR1 is MNHNY and CDR2 is SVGAGI in the germline V gene (reference sequence). CDR3 length: 12 amino acids. Between the trimmed V and J ends, which lost 2 bases and 5 bases, there was a span of 6 bases. The chain's CDR3 is CASSYVQETQYF. The CDR3 bases are TGTGCCAGCAGTTACGTCCAGGAGACCCAGTACTTC.

This clone showed up just a few times. V usage is TRBV4-3 and J usage is TRBJ2-2; 9 nucleotides match TRBD2. Trimming took 5 bases from V and 5 from J; bases not matched to a gene: 6. The CDR3 runs 15 residues. Germline V gene data show CDR1 as LGHNA and CDR2 as YSLEER. CDR3 coding DNA: TGCGCCAGCAGCGGTAGCGGGAGTTGGACCGGGGAGCTGTTTTTT. Protein: CASSGSGSWTGELFF.

V gene TRBV29-1 combines with J gene TRBJ2-7; 9 positions match TRBD1. From germline, CDR1 is SQVTM and CDR2 ANQGSEA. This CDR3 is 15 amino acids long. The ends lost 2 bases at V and 2 bases at J; junction bases unmatched: 7. This chain's CDR3 is CSVETGTGTTYEQYF. In nucleotides, the CDR3 is TGCAGCGTTGAAACCGGGACAGGGACCACCTACGAGCAGTACTTC.

In its sample, this clone was seen many times. The J gene is TRBJ2-7, the V gene TRBV21-1. TRBV21-1 is termed a pseudogene. This CDR3 contains 10 residues. CDR3 sequence reads: CASRVYEQYV. CDR3 nucleotide sequence: TGTGCCAGCAGGGTCTACGAGCAGTACGTC.

This clone appeared a few times. This sequence joins TRBV5-6 and TRBJ2-7, with 8 bases identical to TRBD1. The CDR3 has 14 residues. The germline CDR1 and CDR2 sequences are SGHDT and YYEEEE. V lost 4 bases, J lost 3 bases, and 6 bases stayed unmatched. The CDR3 DNA is TGTGCCAGCAGCCTAACGGGACAGGACTACGAGCAGTACGTC. Translation: CASSLTGQDYEQYV.

The chain joins TRBV7-9 to TRBJ1-1, with D unclear. Trimming removed 7 bases at V and 2 bases at J, with 17 bases between. In germline, CDR1 is SEHNR, CDR2 FQNEAQ (reference sequence). The CDR3 covers 15 residues. The DNA of the CDR3 is TGTGCCAGCACCCAACGGAACCCATTAAACACTGAAGCTTTCTTT. Its protein product is CASTQRNPLNTEAFF.